The clone carrying this TCR beta chain was seen many times. Germline V gene lookup returns CDR1 MNHEY and CDR2 SVGAGI. The CDR3 is 14 residues long. V was shortened by 2 bases and J by 1 base, with 5 bases between the two germline ends. These data originate in a study of identical twins. TCRdb reprocessed the 5' RACE reads via MiXCR and lists one record per CDR3 protein. The sample contains some 500,000 distinct CDR3 sequences, 9.5% to 10% of which appear only once. These same data were also listed under a study on yellow fever vaccine responses in identical twins.

This receptor was obtained from a young woman in good health. The sample taken for sequencing was PBMCs. This sequence joins TRBV6-5 and TRBJ2-2; D possibly corresponds to TRBD2 (5 bases). The CDR3 coding sequence is TGTGCCAGCAGTTACACTAGGAACACCGGGGAGCTGTTTTTT. Residues: CASSYTRNTGELFF.